The 15 T cell receptor beta chains presented below share a single source sample, sequenced in a study of blood T cell repertoires in COVID-19. Repertoires were generated with immunoSEQ multiplex PCR, while TCRdb's copy carries only in-frame clones and drops some. The sample yields some 300,000 clones, roughly 91% seen once. Sequencing used PBMCs or T cells enriched from blood (not recorded which). The receptors originated from a woman aged 55 to 70 in a cohort exposed to, infected with or recovered from COVID-19 (not recorded which).

The table lists this clone with a count of one. The genes are TRBV7-9 and TRBJ2-1, with D possibly being TRBD2 (6 bases). CDR3 length: 17 residues. Germline loops: CDR1 SEHNR, CDR2 FQNEAQ (reference sequence). Trimming removed 1 base at V and 0 bases at J, with 13 bases between. The DNA of the CDR3 is TGTGCCAGCAGCTTAGGGGCCGGGACTCCCTCCTACAATGAGCAGTTCTTC. It is translated as CASSLGAGTPSYNEQFF.

The genes are TRBV6-4 and TRBJ1-1, with D maybe TRBD1 (5 bases). In germline, CDR1 is MRHNA, CDR2 SNTAGT. The CDR3 contains 13 residues. The V end was cut by 2 bases, the J end by 1 base, with 5 bases between. CDR3 in DNA: TGTGCCAGCAGTGACGGACAGAACACTGAAGCTTTCTTT. Translation: CASSDGQNTEAFF.

The rearrangement uses TRBV3-1 (or the pseudogene TRBV3-2) and TRBJ1-6, with D unresolved. V shed 7 bases and J shed 7 bases, with 14 bases lying between them. CDR1 and CDR2 (germline): LGHDT, YNNKEL (reference sequence). There are 14 residues in the CDR3. The CDR3 DNA is TGTGCCAGCACCTCCGGGAGTACGAATTCACCCCTCCACTTT. Protein: CASTSGSTNSPLHF.

In regard to this clone: The sample holds other DNA sequences that translate to the same CDR3. The chain combines TRBV10-1 with TRBJ2-1; 8 positions agree with TRBD2. J lost 3 bases, V lost 2 bases, and 3 bases had no gene match. The CDR3 contains 15 residues. Per the germline V gene, CDR1 is WNHNN and CDR2 is SYGVQD (reference sequence). The CDR3 DNA reads TGCGCCAGCAGTGAGGGCGCGGGGGGCTACAATGAGCAGTTCTTC. Translation gives CASSEGAGGYNEQFF.

This rearrangement joins TRBV14 to TRBJ1-1; TRBD1 agrees at 9 bases. The CDR3 is 12 amino acids. The V gene end was trimmed by 4 bases and the J gene end by 9 bases; junction bases not matched to a gene: 3. Per germline, CDR1 SGHDN and CDR2 FVKESK. CDR3: CASSPGTGKAFF. The CDR3, as DNA: TGTGCCAGCAGCCCGGGGACAGGGAAAGCTTTCTTT.

The chain recombines TRBV5-6 with TRBJ2-7; TRBD1 agrees at 9 bases. Trimming removed 6 bases from V and 5 bases from J; junction bases left unmatched: 9. CDR1 is SGHDT, CDR2 YYEEEE, per germline. This CDR3 is built from 14 residues. The CDR3 reads CASTTGTGNNEQYF. In nucleotides, the CDR3 is TGTGCCAGCACCACCGGGACAGGGAACAACGAGCAGTACTTC.

This chain links TRBV28 with TRBJ1-1; tentative D call: TRBD1 (6 bases). The germline gives CDR1 MDHEN, CDR2 SYDVKM. Trimming took off 7 bases at V and 1 base at J, with 10 bases between the two ends. CDR3 size: 13 residues. CDR3 protein: CASKGGRNTEAFF. The CDR3 bases are TGTGCCAGCAAGGGGGGGAGGAACACTGAAGCTTTCTTT.

The rearrangement uses TRBV4-1 and TRBJ2-7; TRBD1 agrees at 7 bases. J was trimmed by 4 bases and V by 2 bases; bases with no gene match: 8. CDR1 is MGHRA and CDR2 is YSYEKL in the germline V gene. CDR3 size: 15 residues. The CDR3 reads CASSQTRDSIYEQYF. CDR3 DNA sequence: TGCGCCAGCAGCCAAACCCGGGACAGCATTTACGAGCAGTACTTC.

This chain links TRBV2 with TRBJ2-5; TRBD1 matches 7 bases. CDR3 length: 12 residues. V was clipped by 6 bases and J by 5 bases; unmatched bases: 3. Germline CDR1 and CDR2: SNHLY and FYNNEI. CDR3 region: CASRIGGETQYF. The CDR3 region has the DNA TGTGCCAGCAGGATAGGGGGCGAGACCCAGTACTTC.

The V gene is TRBV28, the J gene TRBJ1-1; 7 bases align to TRBD1. V was clipped by 5 bases and J by 2 bases; unmatched bases: 11. Germline V lookup: CDR1 MDHEN, CDR2 SYDVKM. The CDR3 contains 16 residues. This CDR3 reads CASSPLQGFDNTEAFF. CDR3 in DNA: TGTGCCAGCAGTCCCTTACAGGGGTTCGATAACACTGAAGCTTTCTTT. The full variable domain, rest sourced from reference TRBV28 and TRBJ1-1, is DVKVTQSSRYLVKRTGEKVFLECVQDMDHENMFWYRQDPGLGLRLIYFSYDVKMKEKGDIPEGYSVSREKKERFSLILESASTNQTSMYLCASSPLQGFDNTEAFFGQGTRLTVV.

The rearrangement joins TRBV5-3 to TRBJ1-5, with TRBD1 identical over 8 bases. TRBV5-3 is an ORF, and what it does is uncertain. This CDR3 comprises 17 residues. The ends lost 6 bases at V and 5 bases at J; junction bases unmatched: 16. CDR3 residues: CARTGVVRTGRYQPQHF. CDR3 in DNA: TGTGCCAGAACCGGGGTCGTTAGGACAGGGCGTTATCAGCCCCAGCATTTT.

This chain's CDR3 is CSVEWTSGRSYEQYF. The CDR3 DNA sequence: TGCAGCGTTGAATGGACTAGCGGGAGGTCCTACGAGCAGTACTTC. The chain has TRBV29-1 and TRBJ2-7; TRBD2 agrees at 14 bases. CDR1 is SQVTM, CDR2 ANQGSEA, per germline. Trimming at V came to 2 bases and at J to 1 base, leaving 1 base not matched to a gene. The CDR3 loop spans 15 amino acids.

The genes are TRBV28 and TRBJ1-1; D may be TRBD1 (6 bases). The CDR3 is 14 residues long. V was shortened by 3 bases and J by 6 bases, with 14 bases between the two germline ends. Looked up from germline, CDR1 is MDHEN and CDR2 is SYDVKM. The CDR3 region is CASSLRHRVAEAFF. The CDR3 region has the DNA TGTGCCAGCAGTTTGCGCCACAGGGTCGCTGAAGCTTTCTTT. Combining the CDR3 with reference TRBV28 and TRBJ1-1 gives the whole variable domain DVKVTQSSRYLVKRTGEKVFLECVQDMDHENMFWYRQDPGLGLRLIYFSYDVKMKEKGDIPEGYSVSREKKERFSLILESASTNQTSMYLCASSLRHRVAEAFFGQGTRLTVV.

The chain recombines TRBV4-1 with TRBJ2-7; unclear D gene. The germline V gene has CDR1 MGHRA and CDR2 YSYEKL. V was shortened by 1 base and J by 2 bases, with 6 bases between the two germline ends. The CDR3 loop spans 13 amino acids. In DNA, the CDR3 is TGCGCCAGCAGCCAAGGGCACCCCTACGAGCAGTACTTC. It translates to CASSQGHPYEQYF.

The chain uses TRBV28 and TRBJ1-1, with TRBD1 matching 7 bases. Germline CDR1 and CDR2: MDHEN and SYDVKM. The CDR3 covers 11 residues. The V gene end was trimmed by 10 bases and the J gene end by 8 bases; junction bases not matched to a gene: 7. This chain's CDR3 is CATRDRLEAFF. CDR3 bases: TGTGCCACCCGGGACAGATTAGAAGCTTTCTTT. Variable domain in full (rest from reference TRBV28 and TRBJ1-1): DVKVTQSSRYLVKRTGEKVFLECVQDMDHENMFWYRQDPGLGLRLIYFSYDVKMKEKGDIPEGYSVSREKKERFSLILESASTNQTSMYLCATRDRLEAFFGQGTRLTVV.